These 29 T cell receptor beta chains originate from one sample sequenced in a study of neurological immune-mediated disorders. One entry per CDR3 protein, called by TCRdb with MiXCR from the 5' RACE reads. The table shows 60,000 to 90,000 distinct CDR3 sequences, with around 9.6% occurring only once. The time point: longitudinal time-point 1 (baseline). The specimen was PBMCs. The receptors stem from a man aged 25 to 45 in good health.

This clonotype was seen at least ten times. This chain links TRBV7-9 with TRBJ2-1; D ambiguous. The CDR3 runs to 11 residues. Germline values: CDR1 SEHNR, CDR2 FQNEAQ (reference sequence). The ends were cut back, 7 bases at V and 4 bases at J, with 5 bases in the middle. CDR3 region: CASKKYNEQFF. The CDR3 nucleotides read TGTGCCAGCAAAAAGTACAATGAGCAGTTCTTC.

Many counts were recorded for this clonotype. Compared with germline, one end of the junction differs, possibly owing to a read error. The genes are TRBV6-6 and TRBJ2-7; 12 positions agree with TRBD2. The CDR3 runs to 12 residues. Germline V gene data show CDR1 as MNHNY and CDR2 as SVGAGI (reference sequence). In DNA form, the CDR3 reads TGTGCCAGCAGCCAATTGACTAGCGGGAGAACCTTC. It specifies CASSQLTSGRTF.

This clonotype occurred many times. V gene TRBV2 combines with J gene TRBJ2-3, with 8 nucleotides matching TRBD1. Germline CDR1 SNHLY, CDR2 FYNNEI. The CDR3 covers 15 residues. With 8 bases clipped from V and 6 bases from J, the junction kept 13 bases outside the gene matches. The CDR3 nucleotides read TGTGCCAGCGGGGACAGGCCCCATCCCGGGGATACGCAGTATTTT. Amino acids: CASGDRPHPGDTQYF.

Many counts were recorded for this clonotype. The chain links TRBV28 to TRBJ2-6; D unresolved. The CDR3 runs to 12 residues. Germline V CDR1 and CDR2: MDHEN, SYDVKM. Trimming removed 4 bases from V and 9 bases from J, with 7 bases in between. The CDR3 loop is CASSSSINVLTF. DNA for the CDR3: TGTGCCAGCAGTTCCTCCATCAACGTCCTGACTTTC.

Many counts were recorded for this clonotype. This chain links TRBV28 with TRBJ1-2, with D possibly matching TRBD1 (5 bases). Germline CDR1 MDHEN, CDR2 SYDVKM. CDR3 size: 13 residues. V was pared by 2 bases and J by 4 bases, with 8 bases between. CDR3 residues: CASSLTGLYGYTF. The DNA for the CDR3 is TGTGCCAGCAGTTTAACGGGACTCTATGGCTACACCTTC.

The table lists this clonotype with many counts. The chain is built from TRBV7-6 and TRBJ2-5, with a tentative D call TRBD2 (6 bases). The V gene's germline CDR1 is SGHVS and CDR2 FNYEAQ. This CDR3 contains 15 residues. Trimming took off 1 base at V and 5 bases at J, with 14 bases between the two ends. The CDR3 reads CASSLGGISGETQYF. CDR3 DNA sequence: TGTGCCAGCAGCTTAGGCGGGATTTCGGGGGAGACCCAGTACTTC.

V is TRBV25-1 and J is TRBJ2-3, with D tentatively TRBD2 (5 bases). V lost 0 bases, J lost 2 bases, and 9 bases lay in between. The CDR3 extends over 15 amino acids. Germline-derived CDR1 and CDR2 are MGHDK and SYGVNS. In DNA, the CDR3 is TGTGCCAGCAGTGAATACGAGGGAGTCACAGATACGCAGTATTTT. Translation gives CASSEYEGVTDTQYF.

This clonotype was detected only a few times. The V gene is TRBV28, the J gene TRBJ2-2, with D possibly being TRBD1 (6 bases). The V gene's germline CDR1 is MDHEN and CDR2 SYDVKM. V gave up 5 bases and J gave up 1 base, with 14 bases separating them. This CDR3 comprises 16 residues. The CDR3 coding sequence is TGTGCCAGCAGTCCTTATTGGACAGAGAACACCGGGGAGCTGTTTTTT. Amino acids: CASSPYWTENTGELFF.

With respect to this clonotype: This sequence may be a read error, since a much larger clone differs from it by one base. CDR3 DNA: TGTGCCATCAGCAGTCTTCAGCAGGGACTAGCGGGATTC. It is translated as CAISSLQQGLAGF. V gene TRBV7-9 combines with J gene TRBJ2-1; 13 bases are a match to TRBD2. The CDR3 is 13 amino acids. Germline CDR1 and CDR2: SEHNR and FQNEAQ (reference sequence). The variable domain in full, with the rest retrieved from reference TRBV7-9 and TRBJ2-1, is DTGVSQNPRHKITKRGQNVTFRCDPISEHNRLYWYRQTLGQGPEFLTYFQNEAQLEKSRLLSDRFSAERPKGSFSTLEIQRTEQGDSAMYLCAISSLQQGLAGFGPGTRLTVL.

This clonotype was picked up a small number of times. The rearrangement uses TRBV28 and TRBJ2-7; 9 bases are shared with TRBD1. The CDR3 loop spans 15 amino acids. Per germline, CDR1 MDHEN and CDR2 SYDVKM. V lost 3 bases to trimming and J lost 4 bases; unmatched junction nucleotides: 7. For the CDR3, the DNA is TGTGCCAGCAGTTTCCCACAGGGGGCTAGGTACGAGCAGTACTTC. Protein sequence: CASSFPQGARYEQYF.

This clonotype was seen ten or more times. The chain links TRBV15 to TRBJ2-7; 9 positions match TRBD2. J lost 7 bases, V lost 1 base, and 8 bases had no gene match. Germline V CDR1 and CDR2: LNHNV, YYDKDF (reference sequence). This CDR3 region has 15 residues. The CDR3: CATSRAGAGGPEQYF. CDR3 in DNA: TGTGCCACCAGCAGAGCGGGGGCGGGAGGGCCGGAGCAGTACTTC.

Many counts were recorded for this clonotype. The chain carries TRBV29-1 and TRBJ2-3, with TRBD2 matching 13 bases. The germline V gene encodes CDR1 SQVTM and CDR2 ANQGSEA. Losses at the gene ends were 5 bases for V and 4 bases for J; bases not matched to a gene: 3. This CDR3 region has 14 residues. CDR3 DNA: TGCAGCGTTCAGGGACTAGCGGGACCAGATACGCAGTATTTT. Its protein product is CSVQGLAGPDTQYF.

This clonotype was seen at least ten times. The chain has TRBV29-1 and TRBJ1-1; D remains unclear. This CDR3 comprises 13 residues. Germline loops: CDR1 SQVTM, CDR2 ANQGSEA. The V end was cut by 5 bases, the J end by 1 base, with 11 bases between. This chain's CDR3 is CSVPWTENTEAFF. The DNA of the CDR3 is TGCAGCGTTCCCTGGACGGAGAACACTGAAGCTTTCTTT.

J is TRBJ2-6 and V is TRBV6-1; TRBD1 aligns across 7 bases. CDR1 is MNHNS, CDR2 SASEGT, per germline. Trimming took 6 bases from V and 4 from J; bases not matched to a gene: 6. The CDR3 runs to 15 residues. CDR3 in amino acids: CASSPTGTGANVLTF. The DNA for the CDR3 is TGTGCCAGCAGCCCGACAGGGACAGGGGCCAACGTCCTGACTTTC.

The table lists this clonotype with many counts. The junction and the germline gene differ at one end; a read error may be behind it. The V gene is TRBV20-1, the J gene TRBJ2-2; 7 bases align to TRBD1. The CDR3 has 14 residues. The germline V gene encodes CDR1 DFQATT and CDR2 SNEGSKA (reference sequence). The CDR3 is CSVRKGGSTGELFF. Written as DNA, the CDR3 is TGCAGTGTTAGAAAAGGGGGCAGCACCGGGGAGCTGTTTTTT.

This clonotype appeared many times. The J gene is TRBJ1-3, the V gene TRBV29-1, with D unresolved. The germline gives CDR1 SQVTM, CDR2 ANQGSEA. The CDR3 extends over 14 amino acids. V was cut by 0 bases and J by 4 bases, with 10 bases left in between. The CDR3 DNA sequence: TGCAGCGTTGAAGAGCCAGAGTCCGGAAACACCATATATTTT. It is translated as CSVEEPESGNTIYF. The full variable domain, completed using reference TRBV29-1 and TRBJ1-3, is SAVISQKPSRDICQRGTSLTIQCQVDSQVTMMFWYRQQPGQSLTLIATANQGSEATYESGFVIDKFPISRPNLTFSTLTVSNMSPEDSSIYLCSVEEPESGNTIYFGEGSWLTVV.

In its sample, this clonotype was seen many times. The rearrangement joins TRBV3-1 to TRBJ2-5; D gene unclear. CDR1 and CDR2 from the germline V gene are LGHDT and YNNKEL (reference sequence). Trimming removed 0 bases at V and 1 base at J, with 3 bases between. This CDR3 has 13 amino acids. CDR3 residues: CASSQDSQETQYF. For the CDR3, the DNA is TGTGCCAGCAGCCAAGACAGCCAAGAGACCCAGTACTTC.

This clonotype was seen repeatedly, ten times or more. V usage is TRBV4-2 and J usage is TRBJ1-5, with 7 bases that match TRBD1. The CDR3 is made up of 16 amino acids. CDR1 LGHNA and CDR2 YNFKEQ come from the germline V gene. V lost 0 bases to trimming and J lost 3 bases; unmatched junction nucleotides: 5. CDR3 sequence (DNA): TGTGCCAGCAGCCAAGAAGGGACAGCCTACAATCAGCCCCAGCATTTT. It is translated as CASSQEGTAYNQPQHF.

A note on this clonotype: Just one base apart from a much larger clone, this may be a read error. The rearrangement joins TRBV5-5 to TRBJ1-1; D gene ambiguous. The germline gives CDR1 SGHKS, CDR2 YYEKEE (reference sequence). The CDR3 length is 14 residues. Trimming removed 5 bases from V and 0 bases from J, with 11 bases in between. This chain's CDR3 is CASSPGSMNTEAFF. The CDR3 DNA sequence: TGTGCCAGCAGTCCGGGGTCCATGAACACTGAAGCTTTCTTT.

In this sample, this clonotype turned up many times. This rearrangement joins TRBV3-1 to TRBJ2-3, with no clear D. CDR1 is LGHDT and CDR2 is YNNKEL in the germline V gene (reference sequence). This CDR3 is 14 amino acids long. Trimming cost V 2 bases and J 5 bases, with 11 bases left between them. CDR3 amino acids: CASSQRIEIDTQYF. CDR3 nucleotide sequence: TGTGCCAGCAGCCAAAGGATAGAGATAGATACGCAGTATTTT.

This clonotype was counted ten times or more. J is TRBJ2-4 and V is TRBV19; no clear D gene. The length of the CDR3 is 15 residues. V was shortened by 7 bases and J by 0 bases, with 13 bases between the two germline ends. Germline lookup yields CDR1 LNHDA and CDR2 SQIVND (reference sequence). Here the CDR3 reads CASNDVLLAKNIQYF. The DNA of the CDR3 is TGTGCCAGTAACGACGTTCTACTAGCCAAAAACATTCAGTACTTC.

In this sample, this clonotype turned up many times. The CDR3 DNA reads as TGTGCCAGCAGCGGTCTCGTAGGGACTCTCCATACCTACGAGCAGTACTTC. Amino acid sequence: CASSGLVGTLHTYEQYF. The V call is TRBV7-6, the J call TRBJ2-7, with D tentatively TRBD2 (6 bases). The length of the CDR3 is 17 residues. CDR1 and CDR2 (germline): SGHVS, FNYEAQ. V was cut by 5 bases and J by 2 bases, with 22 bases left in between.

This clonotype was observed at least ten times. The rearrangement links TRBV6-4 to TRBJ2-2, with a tentative D call TRBD1 (6 bases). Germline lookup yields CDR1 MRHNA and CDR2 SNTAGT. With 5 bases removed from V and 6 bases from J, the gap between germline ends came to 13 bases. This CDR3 has 14 amino acids. The CDR3 is CASSKQGEAGELFF. The CDR3 region has the DNA TGTGCCAGCAGTAAACAGGGCGAGGCCGGGGAGCTGTTTTTT.

Comments on this clonotype: This could be a read error, since a much larger clone is one nucleotide away. The V and J genes are TRBV12-3 or TRBV12-4 and TRBJ2-2; D is ambiguous. The CDR3 spans 15 residues. The CDR3 DNA reads TGTGACAGCAGTCTCCACGGCTTGGGTACCGGGGAGCTGTTTTTT. It yields the protein CDSSLHGLGTGELFF.

This clonotype was detected many times. The chain couples TRBV28 to TRBJ1-5; D is uncertain. Germline V gene data show CDR1 as MDHEN and CDR2 as SYDVKM. The V end was cut by 7 bases, the J end by 0 bases, with 13 bases between. The CDR3 is 15 residues long. The CDR3 bases are TGTGCCAGCATCGGCGGCAGATATAGCAATCAGCCCCAGCATTTT. As protein: CASIGGRYSNQPQHF.

The chain links TRBV10-2 to TRBJ2-1, with TRBD2 identical over 12 bases. After removal of 3 bases from V and 7 bases from J, the junction contained 7 bases not matched to a gene. Germline loops: CDR1 WSHSY, CDR2 SAAADI. This CDR3 comprises 16 residues. CDR3 bases: TGCGCCAGCAGTGAACCGACTAGCGGGAGTAGAAATGAGCAGTTCTTC. Encoded protein: CASSEPTSGSRNEQFF.

This clonotype was counted many times. V gene TRBV10-3 combines with J gene TRBJ2-3, with D perhaps matching TRBD1 (5 bases). CDR1 is ENHRY, CDR2 SYGVKD, per germline. V shed 6 bases and J shed 6 bases, with 13 bases lying between them. CDR3 size: 13 residues. CDR3 residues: CAIRWQGQDTQYF. In DNA, the CDR3 is TGTGCCATCAGATGGCAGGGTCAGGATACGCAGTATTTT.

In this sample, this clonotype turned up many times. This rearrangement joins TRBV2 to TRBJ2-7; 11 nucleotides agree with TRBD1. The CDR3 has 17 residues. Germline CDR1 is SNHLY and CDR2 is FYNNEI. V trimming: 10 bases; J trimming: 4 bases; junction bases outside the gene matches: 18. Here the CDR3 DNA reads TGTGCCATCGGGACAGGGGGTATACGGGAGGGTAATTACGAGCAGTACTTC. Translated, it gives CAIGTGGIREGNYEQYF.

The table lists this clonotype with many counts. This chain joins TRBV4-2 and TRBJ2-7; 7 bases line up with TRBD2. This CDR3 region has 13 residues. The ends lost 1 base at V and 13 bases at J; junction bases unmatched: 10. From germline, CDR1 is LGHNA and CDR2 YNFKEQ. The CDR3 region has the DNA TGTGCCAGCAGCCAAGCCAGCGGGGCCGGTCCCTACTTC. Its protein is CASSQASGAGPYF.